This T cell receptor beta chain was sequenced for a study of CD8+ T cells in alopecia areata (dated by TCRdb to the late 2010s). As for the study more broadly: Treated patients were enrolled in an open-label pilot trial of oral tofacitinib at 5 to 10 mg twice daily for moderate-to-severe alopecia areata. Tofacitinib was given for 6 to 18 months, followed by 6 months of follow-up off drug to assess delayed response and recurrence. In both human patients and the C3H/HeJ mouse model, the study applied high-throughput TCRbeta sequencing to look at T cell clonal expansion in alopecia areata. In humans, TCRbeta sequencing was performed on scalp tissue and on sorted CD4+ and CD8+ peripheral blood T cells from healthy controls and from patients with patchy or totalis/universalis alopecia areata. Biopsies were taken from tofacitinib-treated patients at baseline and at 4 and 24 weeks of treatment, and a later scalp biopsy was taken in several of the tofacitinib-treated patients. Clonality in the scalp was compared among normal scalp (n=4), patchy alopecia areata scalp (n=8), and alopecia totalis/universalis scalp (n=8). The RNA source kit depended on sample type: the PAXgene miRNA kit for fixed scalp, the miRNeasy kit for PBMCs, and the RNeasy kit for mouse skin. TCRbeta CDR3 regions were amplified by immunoSEQ multiplex PCR using 35 Vbeta forward and 13 Jbeta reverse primers. The research as a whole found: Unlike mouse skin, where gammadelta T cells dominate, normal human skin contains resident alphabeta T cells that get sequenced too, which complicates analysis of the scalp TCR repertoire. Higher clonality and more expanded CD8+ clones were observed in lesional scalp than in normal scalp, particularly in alopecia totalis/universalis, a finding suggestive of antigenic drive. Compared with mice, TCR sequences shared between patients were less clear, possibly partly because of HLA diversity across the patient population.

Preparation of the library involved the immunoSEQ multiplex PCR assay. For TCR sequencing, RNA was extracted from every sample and reverse transcribed into cDNA to serve as template. First-strand cDNA was synthesized with SuperScript III using a 2:1 mix of oligo-dT and random hexamers. A synthetic immune receptor repertoire was used to gauge amplification bias, and whatever bias remained was removed computationally. The study's processing was this. Raw reads were preprocessed to remove errors, and CDR3 was defined by IMGT conventions from the conserved cysteine to phenylalanine. To get clonality, Shannon entropy was normalized by log2 of the number of productive unique TCRs and the result was subtracted from 1. Whether scalp clones were CD4 or CD8 was inferred by matching scalp TCRbeta sequences against CD4 and CD8 repertoires sorted from blood. TCRdb took this table from immuneACCESS and kept in-frame rearrangements with V and J called. Such tables lack part of the clones; where checked against another copy, unresolved V genes explain under half of the gap, and the rest is unexplained. V and J calls plus clone size are reproduced from that table; the DNA served to infer D and trimming. Across this sample there are around 98,000 clones, with 35% to 45% seen only once. The ten most abundant clones make up 0.7% to 0.95% of the sample.

Lesional scalp punch biopsies and peripheral blood were obtained from alopecia areata patients. After PBMCs were isolated by density centrifugation and stained for CD3, CD4 and CD8, a FACSAria was used to sort CD4+ and CD8+ T cells. With respect to this clone: The specificity of this receptor is unknown. Base qualities are not provided; no much larger clone lies one nucleotide away.

Trimming costs V 2 bases and J 12 bases, and their ends lie 14 bases apart. The CDR3 runs 11 amino acids, cysteine and phenylalanine included. Only the CDR3 region is kept as DNA, spanning 33 bases read in frame from base 1. In the germline V gene (reference sequence), CDR1 corresponds to DFQATT and CDR2 to SNEGSKA. The sequence joins TRBV20-1 to TRBJ2-7, with the D call perhaps TRBD1 or TRBD2, each one matching 6 bases. This receptor was identified in a human donor with alopecia areata. The sample was CD4+ T cells sorted from blood. The DNA sequence is as follows: TGCAGTGCTAGATCGGGGGCCCCTGGGTACTTC. It specifies CSARSGAPGYF.